This entry is about one T cell receptor (beta chain). Its matching antigen is unknown. These data originate in a study of post-analysis software for immune sequencing data. Regarding the study as a whole: Five TRBV segments were significantly more frequent in patients than in controls. TRBV5-6, TRBV5-1 and TRBV20-1 were among these segments. People with multiple sclerosis had a significantly lower normalized Chao1 diversity than controls did.

With 1 base removed from V and 7 bases from J, the gap between germline ends came to 1 base. Germline V lookup: CDR1 LGHNA, CDR2 YNFKEQ. The CDR3 has 11 amino acids. Unique molecular identifiers tagged the TCR beta cDNA libraries. TCRdb used MiXCR to reprocess the PCR reads, holding one entry per CDR3 protein. Among hundreds of thousands of distinct CDR3 sequences listed, 55% to 60% were seen once. The specimen was blood. J is TRBJ2-2 and V is TRBV4-2, with no clear D. This TCR was recovered from a girl aged 2 to 9 with multiple sclerosis. The DNA for the CDR3 is TGTGCCAGCAGCCAAGTCGGGGAGCTGTTTTTT. Its protein is CASSQVGELFF.